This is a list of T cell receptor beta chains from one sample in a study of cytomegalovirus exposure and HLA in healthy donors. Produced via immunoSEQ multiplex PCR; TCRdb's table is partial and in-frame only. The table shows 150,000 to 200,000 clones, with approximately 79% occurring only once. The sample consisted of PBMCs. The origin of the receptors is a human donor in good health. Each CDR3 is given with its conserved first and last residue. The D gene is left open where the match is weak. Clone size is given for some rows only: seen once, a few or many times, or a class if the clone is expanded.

TGTGCCAGCAGCTTCATGATGCGGGGGCCCACAGATACGCAGTATTTT	CASSFMMRGPTDTQYF	NA	NA	TRBJ2-3	TRBV7-8
TGCGCCAGCAGCCAAGACGGGGGTTTGGACATTCAGTACTTC	CASSQDGGLDIQYF	NA	NA	TRBJ2-4	TRBV4-1
TGTGCCAGTAGTATAGATCAACGGTACCGCAATCAGCCCCAGCATTTT	CASSIDQRYRNQPQHF	NA	few	TRBJ1-5	TRBV19
TGTGCCAGCGGTAGAACTCTGCACTATGGCTACACCTTC	CASGRTLHYGYTF	NA	NA	TRBJ1-2	TRBV6-5
TGCGCCAGCAGCTTGAGACTAGCGGGGGGGCTTCGCGAGCAGTACTTC	CASSLRLAGGLREQYF	TRBD2	NA	TRBJ2-7	TRBV5-1
TGTTCAGTGTTGGCGGGGAGAGATACGCAGTATTTT	CSVLAGRDTQYF	NA	NA	TRBJ2-3	TRBV19
TGTGCCAGCAGCTTGGGGGGGGTTGACAACCCTGAAGCTTTCTTT	CASSLGGVDNPEAFF	NA	NA	TRBJ1-1	TRBV5-6
TGTGCCAGCAGCCCCCGAGGAAGTACCAACACAGATACGCAGTATTTT	CASSPRGSTNTDTQYF	NA	NA	TRBJ2-3	TRBV13
TGCGCCAGCAGCTTGGGCAGGGGAGATTTCGGTAATTCACCCCTCCACTTT	CASSLGRGDFGNSPLHF	NA	NA	TRBJ1-6	TRBV5-1
TGCGCCAGCAGCCAAGATCTGGGACTAGCGGAAGCCTACGAGCAGTACTTC	CASSQDLGLAEAYEQYF	TRBD2	few	TRBJ2-7	TRBV4-1
TGTGCCAGCAGCCAGGAGGCGGAGCTGTTTTTT	CASSQEAELFF	NA	NA	TRBJ2-2	TRBV7-8
TGTGCCAGCAGTTACTCGATAGGGACAGCTAATTCACCCCTCCACTTT	CASSYSIGTANSPLHF	TRBD1	NA	TRBJ1-6	TRBV6-5
TGTGCCAGCGGAACAGGGAACTACGAGCAGTACTTC	CASGTGNYEQYF	NA	NA	TRBJ2-7	TRBV7-9
TGTGCCAGCAGCTGGCGGACAGCTTCTATTGGCGGGACCTTC	CASSWRTASIGGTF	NA	NA	TRBJ1-2	TRBV7-4
TGCGCCAGCAGCCATCAGGACTCTGGGGCCAACGTCCTGACTTTC	CASSHQDSGANVLTF	NA	NA	TRBJ2-6	TRBV4-3
TGTGCCAGCAGCTTTGGATCTAGCGGGGGTACAGATACGCAGTATTTT	CASSFGSSGGTDTQYF	TRBD2	NA	TRBJ2-3	TRBV7-2
TGCGCCAGCAGCTTTCCGGGACAGTACAATGAGCAGTTCTTC	CASSFPGQYNEQFF	TRBD1	NA	TRBJ2-1	TRBV5-1
TGCGCCAGCAGGCGACAGCCCAATAGCAATCAGCCCCAGCATTTT	CASRRQPNSNQPQHF	NA	NA	TRBJ1-5	TRBV5-1
TGTGCCAGCAGCTTAGGGGAGCTTAATGAAAAACTGTTTTTT	CASSLGELNEKLFF	NA	once	TRBJ1-4	TRBV7-2
TGTGCCAGCAACAACCAGGGGGGACTTTTCGGGGAGCTGTTTTTT	CASNNQGGLFGELFF	NA	few	TRBJ2-2	TRBV7-8
TGTGCCAGCAGTTCTGGGAGAGGGAACACCATATATTTT	CASSSGRGNTIYF	NA	NA	TRBJ1-3	TRBV27
TGTGCCAGCAGTCCATCGGACAGATTCTATGGCTACACCTTC	CASSPSDRFYGYTF	NA	NA	TRBJ1-2	TRBV25-1
TGCGCCAGCAGCTTGGTAGTAGCGCCCACAGATACGCAGTATTTT	CASSLVVAPTDTQYF	NA	NA	TRBJ2-3	TRBV5-1
TGTGCCAGTAGTCTTCAGTTGAACACTGAAGCTTTCTTT	CASSLQLNTEAFF	NA	NA	TRBJ1-1	TRBV19
TGTGCCAGCAGCCCACAGGGGGCTTCTCTCTACAATGAGCAGTTCTTC	CASSPQGASLYNEQFF	TRBD1	few	TRBJ2-1	TRBV7-3
TGTGCCAGCAGCTCCTACTACGAGCAGTACTTC	CASSSYYEQYF	NA	NA	TRBJ2-7	TRBV5-6
TGCAGCGTTGAAGATACTAGCGGGGGATACCAGAGCACAGATACGCAGTATTTT	CSVEDTSGGYQSTDTQYF	TRBD2	once	TRBJ2-3	TRBV29-1
TGTGCCAGCAGCCCCATCCCTCACGGGAGCACAGATACGCAGTATTTT	CASSPIPHGSTDTQYF	NA	NA	TRBJ2-3	TRBV7-8
TGTGCCAGCAGCTCACGGGTAGTGAACGAGCAGTACTTC	CASSSRVVNEQYF	NA	NA	TRBJ2-7	TRBV7-9
TGTGCCAGCAGCTACACCGCGGGGGCCCGCACAGATACGCAGTATTTT	CASSYTAGARTDTQYF	NA	NA	TRBJ2-3	TRBV7-8
TGTGCCAGCAGCTTAACAGCCAACTATGGCTACACCTTC	CASSLTANYGYTF	NA	few	TRBJ1-2	TRBV13